This T cell receptor beta chain was sequenced in a study of spatial heterogeneity in lung cancer (dated by TCRdb to between 2018 and 2021). General notes on the study: The donors were 60 to 80 patients from the lung TRACERx cohort who had early-stage, untreated non-small cell lung cancer. Follow-up PBMC samples were sequenced whenever available, and the median time to follow-up was about two years after resection. More beta-chain than alpha-chain transcripts were consistently detected, likely reflecting higher beta-chain transcript abundance. In the raw uncorrected reads, each unique combination of TCR and UMI appeared on average more than ten times. The study quantitatively compared TCR alpha and beta repertoires across multiple tumor regions, matched nontumor lung and blood in non-small cell lung cancer. Nonsynonymous mutation counts, determined by whole-exome sequencing of tumor tissue, were related to features of the TCR repertoire. Both alpha and beta chains were TCR-sequenced in samples taken at surgery, namely 220 tumor regions, roughly 64 matched nontumor lung samples and about 54 PBMC samples. Results and caveats for the whole study, not just this receptor: Ubiquitous expanded tumor TCRs were detected in blood more often at tumor resection than at routine follow-up. Confirming at a functional level the hypothesis that regional TCRs recognize regional mutations was considered to require additional single-cell paired TCR alpha and beta sequencing. Only 14 patients were included in comparisons of baseline and follow-up blood repertoires.

The time point tag for this specimen amounts to: blood at routine non-recurrence follow-up after resection. TCR sequencing used whole RNA extracted from tumor and nontumor lung tissue, or from cryopreserved PBMC samples, without cell sorting. Only patients for whom sufficient RNA was available from at least two tumor regions were selected for TCR sequencing. The method was 5' RACE. The sequencer was a NextSeq 500. In the TCR library protocol, a unique molecular identifier was attached to each TCR cDNA molecule so that PCR and sequencing errors could be corrected. As for the authors' bioinformatics: TCR identification, UMI-based error correction and CDR3 extraction were performed with Decombinator tools. Expanded TCRs were defined as those above a frequency of 2 per 1,000, corresponding to the top 1% of the tumor frequency distribution. Renyi diversity was calculated using the R vegan package after each repertoire was subsampled 100 times to 5,000 TCRs. CDR3 similarity networks were built from amino acid triplet string-kernel similarity, with CDR3s being connected when pairwise similarity was above 0.82. TCRdb ran its own pipeline on the public reads, namely fastp trimming at Q25 and MiXCR clone calling, and kept in-frame beta chains. Each record represents a unique CDR3 protein, reported with the most common genes and DNA among its rows. The authors' filters were not applied to this entry. The sample data list about 36,000 distinct CDR3 sequences, and under 9% of these were observed just once. The top ten hold roughly a tenth of the sample.

The CDR3 holds 12 amino acids from the cysteine to the phenylalanine. Here the CDR3 DNA is all that survives: 36 bases in frame from base 1. Based on the germline V gene, the CDR1 and CDR2 sequences are SQVTM and ANQGSEA. There are a few counts of this clonotype. Its antigen specificity is not known. Mismatch with germline at one junction end may stem from a read error. The source is a male donor with early-stage non-small cell lung cancer. The sequence links TRBV29-1 to TRBJ2-1; the D gene cannot be resolved beyond TRBD1 or TRBD2, each matching 5 bases. The starting material was PBMCs, obtained at follow-up. The nucleotides read TGCAGCGTTAAAGACGGGGCTAATGAGCAGTTCTTC. Translated, it gives CSVKDGANEQFF.